The TCR beta chain under discussion was sequenced for a study of blood T cell repertoires in COVID-19. Libraries were prepared by immunoSEQ multiplex PCR; TCRdb keeps only in-frame clonotypes and omits some of them. This sample has some 190,000 clones, with 84% found just once. V was cut by 3 bases and J by 8 bases, with 7 bases left in between. Germline-derived CDR1 and CDR2 are MGHRA and YSYEKL. This CDR3 has 12 amino acids. The clonotype comes from a woman between 65 and 79 years old with active or convalescent COVID-19. The V and J genes are TRBV4-1 and TRBJ1-4; D gene uncertain. The material sequenced was peripheral blood. CDR3 sequence (DNA): TGCGCCAGCAGCCAGCCGGGGGAAAAACTGTTTTTT. Protein: CASSQPGEKLFF.